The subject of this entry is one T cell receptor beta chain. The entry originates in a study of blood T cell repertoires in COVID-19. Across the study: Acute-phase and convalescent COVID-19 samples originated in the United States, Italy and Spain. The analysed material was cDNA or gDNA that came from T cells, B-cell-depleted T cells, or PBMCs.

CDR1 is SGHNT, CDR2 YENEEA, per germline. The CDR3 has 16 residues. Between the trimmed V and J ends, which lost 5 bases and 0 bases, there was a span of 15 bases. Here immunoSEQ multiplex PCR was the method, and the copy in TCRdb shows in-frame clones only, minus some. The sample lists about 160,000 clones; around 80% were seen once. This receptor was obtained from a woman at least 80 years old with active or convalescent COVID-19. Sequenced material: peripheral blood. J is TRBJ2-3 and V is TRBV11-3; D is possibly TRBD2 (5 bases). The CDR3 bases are TGTGCCAGCAGCGACTATGGCGGGCCTAGCACAGATACGCAGTATTTT. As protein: CASSDYGGPSTDTQYF.